Presented here are 32 T cell receptor beta chains from one specimen sequenced in a study of CD8+CD57+ T cells in acquired aplastic anemia. The authors sequenced patients whose flow cytometry had shown CD8+CD57+ cell expansion. Genomic DNA was employed as the template in profiling TCR beta VDJ and CDR3. TCRdb re-called the reads with MiXCR, one entry per CDR3 protein. The sample yields approximately 150,000 distinct CDR3 sequences, about 45% seen once. Sequenced material: sorted CD4+, CD8+, or CD8+CD57+ T cells (not recorded which) from PBMCs. These receptors were taken from a human donor with aplastic anemia.

This clonotype appeared once. The V call is TRBV9, the J call TRBJ2-5; the D is unclear. The CDR3 is 14 amino acids. Germline CDR1 SGDLS, CDR2 YYNGEE. V was clipped by 3 bases and J by 1 base, with 10 bases between them. The CDR3 spells CASSAGRFQETQYF. The CDR3 DNA is TGTGCCAGCAGCGCCGGACGGTTCCAAGAGACCCAGTACTTC.

The chain couples TRBV20-1 to TRBJ2-7; D remains unclear. The CDR3 extends over 14 amino acids. Looked up from germline, CDR1 is DFQATT and CDR2 is SNEGSKA (reference sequence). The V and J ends lost 0 bases and 4 bases respectively, with 13 bases between them. The chain's CDR3 is CSARDPNRRYEQYF. DNA for the CDR3: TGCAGTGCTAGAGATCCCAACAGACGGTACGAGCAGTACTTC.

The chain combines TRBV7-3 with TRBJ2-3, with TRBD2 matching over 9 bases. Germline V gene lookup returns CDR1 SGHTA and CDR2 FQGTGA. Trimming took 2 bases from V and 2 from J; bases not matched to a gene: 5. CDR3 length equals 16 residues. CDR3 in amino acids: CASSLGRGGSTDTQYF. CDR3 sequence (DNA): TGTGCCAGCAGCTTAGGGCGGGGGGGGTCCACAGATACGCAGTATTTT.

This clonotype was detected ten times or more. The V and J genes are TRBV12-3 or TRBV12-4 and TRBJ2-5; D uncertain. The CDR3 has 11 amino acids. Trimming took off 3 bases at V and 5 bases at J, with 4 bases between the two ends. The CDR3 loop is CASSFGETQYF. For the CDR3, the DNA is TGTGCCAGCAGTTTCGGGGAGACCCAGTACTTC.

Remarks on this clonotype: It is likely a read error, because the conserved phenylalanine at the end of the CDR3 is missing. The genes are TRBV2 and TRBJ1-2, with D maybe TRBD1 (5 bases). This CDR3 has 13 amino acids. Deletions cut 8 bases from V and 4 bases from J, with 14 bases between. Per the germline V gene, CDR1 is SNHLY and CDR2 is FYNNEI. This CDR3 is CASGPDGAYGYTL. In nucleotides, the CDR3 is TGTGCCAGCGGGCCTGATGGGGCCTATGGCTACACCCTC.

The chain has TRBV20-1 and TRBJ1-3; possibly TRBD1 for D (6 bases). The germline V gene encodes CDR1 DFQATT and CDR2 SNEGSKA (reference sequence). Trimming took 4 bases from V and 3 from J, leaving 16 bases between them. The CDR3 covers 15 residues. This CDR3 is CSAMVLVTGGNTIYF. The DNA for the CDR3 is TGCAGTGCTATGGTATTGGTGACAGGTGGAAACACCATATATTTT.

With regard to this clonotype: A single base separates this from a much larger clone, so it may be a read error. The V gene is TRBV5-1, the J gene TRBJ1-1; weak D call: TRBD1 (5 bases). CDR3 length: 13 residues. Germline CDR1 is SGHRS and CDR2 is YFSETQ. CDR3 region: CASSLGAGSGALF. The CDR3 DNA reads TGCGCCAGCAGCTTGGGGGCCGGGAGTGGGGCTCTCTTT. Based on the CDR3 plus reference TRBV5-1 and TRBJ1-1, the full variable domain is KAGVTQTPRYLIKTRGQQVTLSCSPISGHRSVSWYQQTPGQGLQFLFEYFSETQRNKGNFPGRFSGRQFSNSRSEMNVSTLELGDSALYLCASSLGAGSGALFGQGTRLTVV.

The CDR3 coding sequence is TGTGCCAGTAGTATAGGGACTATAGATACGCAGTATTTT. This encodes CASSIGTIDTQYF. This chain joins TRBV19 and TRBJ2-3; TRBD2 might be the D (6 bases). Trimming removed 1 base from V and 5 bases from J, with 7 bases in between. CDR1 LNHDA and CDR2 SQIVND come from the germline V gene (reference sequence). The CDR3 contains 13 residues.

To note about this clonotype: A much larger clone differs by one base, so this may be a read error. The chain carries TRBV9 and TRBJ2-6; 9 positions match TRBD1. This CDR3 is built from 20 residues. CDR1 and CDR2 (germline): SGDLS, YYNGEE. The CDR3 coding sequence is TGTGCCAGCAGCGTAGAGCGGGACCGGGACAGGGTGTCTGGGGCCAGCGTCCTGACTTTC. This gives the protein CASSVERDRDRVSGASVLTF.

This clonotype was detected ten times or more. The rearrangement joins TRBV19 to TRBJ1-3; the D gene is possibly TRBD1 (5 bases). This CDR3 has 15 residues. The germline V gene encodes CDR1 LNHDA and CDR2 SQIVND (reference sequence). The CDR3: CATGADNYSGNTIYF. CDR3 in DNA: TGTGCTACCGGGGCAGACAATTACTCTGGAAACACCATATATTTT.

This clonotype showed up just a few times. The chain uses TRBV15 and TRBJ2-5, with 9 positions matching TRBD2. The CDR3 is made up of 16 amino acids. Germline CDR1 reads LNHNV; CDR2 reads YYDKDF (reference sequence). Trimming removed 3 bases from V and 2 bases from J; junction bases left unmatched: 7. The CDR3 bases are TGTGCCACCAGCAGCCGACTAGCGGAGGGGCAAGAGACCCAGTACTTC. It yields the protein CATSSRLAEGQETQYF.

Here the CDR3 reads CASSLANLDSGANVLTF. CDR3 bases: TGCGCCAGCAGCTTGGCCAATTTAGACTCTGGGGCCAACGTCCTGACTTTC. The chain has TRBV5-1 and TRBJ2-6, with no clear D. V was trimmed by 0 bases and J by 0 bases, leaving 10 bases between them. The germline V gene has CDR1 SGHRS and CDR2 YFSETQ. The CDR3 has 17 amino acids.

The chain links TRBV18 to TRBJ2-7, with D possibly matching TRBD2 (6 bases). From germline, CDR1 is KGHSH and CDR2 LQKENI. Trimming cost V 5 bases and J 5 bases, with 16 bases left between them. This CDR3 contains 14 residues. The CDR3 DNA sequence: TGTGCCAGCTCATTTGGACGGGGGTCGGACGAGCAGTACTTC. This gives the protein CASSFGRGSDEQYF. Together with reference TRBV18 and TRBJ2-7, the CDR3 gives the full variable domain: NAGVMQNPRHLVRRRGQEARLRCSPMKGHSHVYWYRQLPEEGLKFMVYLQKENIIDESGMPKERFSAEFPKEGPSILRIQQVVRGDSAAYFCASSFGRGSDEQYFGPGTRLTVT.

The table lists this clonotype with many counts. The chain uses TRBV20-1 and TRBJ2-3, with TRBD1 as a possible D gene (6 bases). Germline assignment: CDR1 DFQATT and CDR2 SNEGSKA (reference sequence). This CDR3 region has 14 residues. Trimming shortened V by 6 bases and J by 1 base, and 14 bases separated the two germline ends. CDR3: CSAQDRRGTDTQYF. In nucleotides, the CDR3 is TGCAGTGCCCAGGACAGAAGAGGCACAGATACGCAGTATTTT.

Concerning this clonotype itself: The CDR3 does not close with the conserved phenylalanine or tryptophan, likely indicating a read error. The rearrangement links TRBV20-1 to TRBJ2-7, with D possibly being TRBD2 (6 bases). CDR1 and CDR2 from the germline V gene are DFQATT and SNEGSKA (reference sequence). V gave up 1 base and J gave up 0 bases, with 13 bases separating them. The CDR3 extends over 15 amino acids. As DNA, the CDR3 is TGCAGTGCTAGAGGGTGGGACTCCAGCTCCTACGAGCAGTACTCC. Protein sequence: CSARGWDSSSYEQYS.

The chain joins TRBV25-1 to TRBJ2-2, with 9 bases matching TRBD2. This CDR3 spans 14 amino acids. The germline gives CDR1 MGHDK, CDR2 SYGVNS. V dropped 8 bases and J dropped 4; count of bases not matched to a gene: 5. CDR3 coding DNA: TGTGCCAGCGTAGCGGGGGCAGGCACCGGGGAGCTGTTTTTT. It is translated as CASVAGAGTGELFF.

Concerning this clonotype: A read error may produce the germline difference seen at one junction end. The V and J genes are TRBV15 and TRBJ2-7; 9 bases fit TRBD2. Germline CDR1 LNHNV, CDR2 YYDKDF (reference sequence). This CDR3 spans 16 amino acids. Here the CDR3 reads CATSRDWPSGAYERYF. The CDR3 DNA reads as TGTGCCACCAGCAGAGATTGGCCTAGCGGGGCCTACGAGCGGTACTTC.

This sequence joins TRBV29-1 and TRBJ2-2; D could derive from TRBD1 or TRBD2 (5 bases each). This CDR3 contains 13 residues. Trimming shortened V by 6 bases and J by 3 bases, and 11 bases separated the two germline ends. The germline gives CDR1 SQVTM, CDR2 ANQGSEA. The CDR3 nucleotides read TGCAGCGTGGGACCCCCCGACACCGGGGAGCTGTTTTTT. Amino acid sequence: CSVGPPDTGELFF.

This clonotype showed up many times. The V call is TRBV7-2, the J call TRBJ1-4, with a tentative D call TRBD1 (6 bases). Trimming took off 3 bases at V and 7 bases at J, with 12 bases between the two ends. CDR3 length equals 14 residues. Germline values: CDR1 SGHTA, CDR2 FQGNSA. CDR3 loop: CASSFNRGPEKLFF. The CDR3 region has the DNA TGTGCCAGCAGCTTTAACCGGGGGCCTGAAAAACTGTTTTTT.

The J gene is TRBJ2-3, the V gene TRBV29-1, with D perhaps assigned TRBD1 or TRBD2 (5 bases each). V lost 5 bases to trimming and J lost 2 bases, with 14 bases between them. The germline gives CDR1 SQVTM, CDR2 ANQGSEA. The CDR3 is 14 amino acids. The CDR3 nucleotides are TGCAGCGTTCGAGGGGATACGTACACAGATACGCAGTATTTT. This encodes CSVRGDTYTDTQYF.

Many counts were recorded for this clonotype. The V gene is TRBV15, the J gene TRBJ1-4; D possibly corresponds to TRBD1 (6 bases). The V gene lost 3 bases and the J gene lost 8 bases, with 19 bases spanning the gap. Per the germline V gene, CDR1 is LNHNV and CDR2 is YYDKDF (reference sequence). The CDR3 is 16 amino acids. The CDR3 here is CATSRDNREFREKLFF. Written as DNA, the CDR3 is TGTGCCACCAGCAGGGACAACAGGGAGTTCAGGGAAAAACTGTTTTTT. The full variable domain, rest sourced from reference TRBV15 and TRBJ1-4, is DAMVIQNPRYQVTQFGKPVTLSCSQTLNHNVMYWYQQKSSQAPKLLFHYYDKDFNNEADTPDNFQSRRPNTSFCFLDIRSPGLGDTAMYLCATSRDNREFREKLFFGSGTQLSVL.

This chain uses TRBV6-1 with TRBJ1-1; the D gene is possibly TRBD1 (5 bases). The CDR3 is made up of 14 amino acids. V was cut by 6 bases and J by 3 bases, with 14 bases left in between. CDR1 is MNHNS, CDR2 SASEGT, per germline. This CDR3 is CASSLRRGDTEAFF. The CDR3 nucleotides read TGTGCCAGCAGCCTCCGGCGGGGCGACACTGAAGCTTTCTTT.

In its sample, this clonotype was seen many times. The chain has TRBV7-9 and TRBJ2-1, with D maybe TRBD1 (7 bases). Per the germline V gene, CDR1 is SEHNR and CDR2 is FQNEAQ (reference sequence). This CDR3 region has 13 residues. The V and J ends lost 11 bases and 6 bases respectively, with 17 bases between them. The CDR3, as DNA: TGTGCCTCCCCGCAGGGGGGTCGCAATGAGCAGTTCTTC. Translating it yields CASPQGGRNEQFF.

This clonotype was detected only a few times. J is TRBJ1-2 and V is TRBV5-1, with D perhaps TRBD1 (6 bases). The germline CDR1 and CDR2 sequences are SGHRS and YFSETQ. This CDR3 is 14 amino acids long. The V end was cut by 0 bases, the J end by 4 bases, with 10 bases between. In nucleotides, the CDR3 is TGCGCCAGCAGCTTGGGAACAGGGCGCTATGGCTACACCTTC. Its protein is CASSLGTGRYGYTF. Complete variable domain (other parts from reference TRBV5-1 and TRBJ1-2): KAGVTQTPRYLIKTRGQQVTLSCSPISGHRSVSWYQQTPGQGLQFLFEYFSETQRNKGNFPGRFSGRQFSNSRSEMNVSTLELGDSALYLCASSLGTGRYGYTFGSGTRLTVV.

Ten or more counts support this clonotype. This chain connects TRBV10-2 to TRBJ1-2; tentatively, D is TRBD1 (5 bases). The CDR3 contains 14 residues. Trimming left V 8 bases short and J 3 bases short, with 16 bases between. Germline loops: CDR1 WSHSY, CDR2 SAAADI. The CDR3 sequence is CASSERGDDYGYTF. The CDR3 coding sequence is TGCGCCAGCTCCGAGCGGGGGGACGACTATGGCTACACCTTC.

To note about this clonotype: A much larger clone differs by one base, so this may be a read error. The rearrangement joins TRBV12-3 or TRBV12-4 to TRBJ2-1; 15 bases fit TRBD2. The CDR3 loop spans 15 amino acids. Trimming took 5 bases from V and 12 from J; bases not matched to a gene: 8. CDR3 amino acids: CASSKPGLAGGAQFF. DNA of the CDR3: TGTGCCAGCAGTAAACCGGGACTAGCGGGAGGTGCGCAGTTCTTC.

The chain employs TRBV6-1 and TRBJ1-1; 7 nucleotides agree with TRBD1. The CDR3 contains 16 residues. Looked up from germline, CDR1 is MNHNS and CDR2 is SASEGT. Unmatched junction bases numbered 10, after V lost 5 bases and J lost 1 base. The CDR3 loop is CASSRGTETQNTEAFF. The DNA of the CDR3 is TGTGCCAGCAGTCGAGGGACAGAAACCCAGAACACTGAAGCTTTCTTT.

J is TRBJ2-5 and V is TRBV7-8; a possible D gene is TRBD2 (5 bases). Trimming took 5 bases from V and 9 from J, leaving 16 bases between them. The length of the CDR3 is 13 residues. CDR1 is SGHVS and CDR2 is FQNEAQ in the germline V gene. CDR3 residues: CASSPSGNQPQYF. In DNA, the CDR3 is TGTGCCAGCAGCCCAAGCGGAAATCAGCCCCAGTACTTC.

The genes are TRBV7-3 and TRBJ2-3; tentatively, D is TRBD2 (7 bases). Germline CDR1 SGHTA, CDR2 FQGTGA. Trimming cost V 5 bases and J 0 bases, with 18 bases left between them. This CDR3 has 17 residues. The CDR3 protein is CASSPQGGGFSTDTQYF. CDR3 nucleotides: TGTGCCAGCAGCCCCCAGGGAGGGGGGTTTAGCACAGATACGCAGTATTTT.

This clonotype was detected only a few times. The chain couples TRBV19 to TRBJ2-7; D perhaps matches TRBD2 (5 bases). This CDR3 contains 14 residues. CDR1 is LNHDA and CDR2 is SQIVND in the germline V gene (reference sequence). Trimming shortened V by 3 bases and J by 5 bases, and 14 bases separated the two germline ends. The chain's CDR3 is CASSIKGVGHEQYF. The CDR3 DNA reads TGTGCCAGTAGTATCAAGGGAGTAGGACACGAGCAGTACTTC.

This clonotype has at least ten counts. The gene calls are TRBV24-1 and TRBJ2-3; TRBD2 might be the D (5 bases). In germline, CDR1 is KGHDR, CDR2 SFDVKD. The CDR3 is 13 residues long. With 4 bases removed from V and 4 bases from J, the gap between germline ends came to 8 bases. The CDR3 DNA is TGTGCCACCAGTGAGGCGGGCGCAGATACGCAGTATTTT. This sequence encodes CATSEAGADTQYF.

This clonotype came up many times. The chain couples TRBV2 to TRBJ1-5; perhaps TRBD1 as D (5 bases). V lost 7 bases to trimming and J lost 1 base, with 17 bases between them. The germline V gene encodes CDR1 SNHLY and CDR2 FYNNEI. This CDR3 contains 16 residues. The CDR3 loop is CASIRDLPGSNQPQHF. The CDR3, as DNA: TGTGCCAGCATCAGGGATCTCCCAGGCAGCAATCAGCCCCAGCATTTT.